Shown below are 15 T cell receptor beta chains from a single sample sequenced in a study of metastatic and nonmetastatic thyroid tumors (dated by TCRdb to 2020 to 2021). No treatment had been received by any patient before thyroid surgery. The method behind the library was PCR. The instrument was an Illumina HiSeq 4000. Through fastp at Q25 and MiXCR, TCRdb rebuilt clones from the public reads, retaining in-frame beta chains. The sample includes approximately 41,000 clones, with 28% observed a single time. The top ten clones comprise more than 8% of the sample. Sample: blood. The receptor set was obtained from a male donor with papillary thyroid cancer or a benign thyroid nodule (not recorded which). Some clones in this sample may be carry-over from other donors' samples.

In DNA, the CDR3 is TGTGCCTGGAGTTTCTCCGGGGGGGTGTACATTCAGTACTTC. This translates into CAWSFSGGVYIQYF. This chain connects TRBV30 to TRBJ2-4, with 8 bases lining up with TRBD2. The V segment lost 2 bases and the J segment 8 bases; nucleotides outside the gene matches: 8. This CDR3 has 14 residues. CDR1 and CDR2 (germline): GTSNPN, SVGIG (reference sequence).

V gene TRBV20-1 combines with J gene TRBJ2-7; 11 positions agree with TRBD2. Germline-derived CDR1 and CDR2 are DFQATT and SNEGSKA (reference sequence). V shed 0 bases, J shed 6 bases, and the junction held 10 bases outside the gene matches. CDR3 length: 16 amino acids. CDR3 residues: CSARDLTSGTVSEQYF. The CDR3 bases are TGCAGTGCTAGAGATTTGACTAGCGGGACAGTCTCCGAGCAGTACTTC.

J is TRBJ2-2 and V is TRBV12-3 or TRBV12-4, with D possibly matching TRBD1 (5 bases). The V end was cut by 5 bases, the J end by 6 bases, with 13 bases between. The CDR3 consists of 14 residues. This chain's CDR3 is CASSTRQCSGELFF. CDR3 DNA sequence: TGTGCCAGCAGTACCAGACAGTGTTCCGGGGAGCTGTTTTTT.

The chain uses TRBV2 and TRBJ2-5; D gene uncertain. This CDR3 contains 13 residues. Trimming took 5 bases from V and 2 from J, leaving 9 bases between them. Per germline, CDR1 SNHLY and CDR2 FYNNEI. As DNA, the CDR3 is TGTGCCAGCAGTCAATATGAGCAAGAGACCCAGTACTTC. It translates to CASSQYEQETQYF.

At least ten counts were recorded for this clone. The chain joins TRBV18 to TRBJ2-3; 7 nucleotides match TRBD1. The CDR3 covers 17 residues. CDR1 and CDR2 (germline): KGHSH, LQKENI. Trimming cost V 2 bases and J 6 bases; bases outside gene matches: 14. The CDR3 sequence is CASSPYEGQASSDTQYF. The CDR3 bases are TGTGCCAGCTCACCATACGAAGGACAGGCATCGTCGGATACGCAGTATTTT.

For this clone: Since the CDR3 does not end with the conserved phenylalanine or tryptophan, this likely comes from a read error. The DNA is left out, because the CDR3 cannot be placed on it with certainty; the CDR3 is given as TCRdb lists it. The chain carries TRBV7-8 and TRBJ2-2; the tabulated D call, TRBD1, remains unverified against the DNA. Germline V gene sequence: CDR1 SGHVS, CDR2 FQNEAQ. 12 amino acids form the CDR3, both terminal residues included. CDR3 sequence reads: CASSQGTGALAG.

This clone came up many times. The V and J genes are TRBV11-1 and TRBJ2-1; 8 nucleotides line up with TRBD2. V was pared by 2 bases and J by 9 bases, with 9 bases of the junction left unmatched. CDR3 length: 15 amino acids. Germline values: CDR1 SGHAT, CDR2 FQDESV (reference sequence). As DNA, the CDR3 is TGTGCCAGCAGCTTAATTTCCGGGAGGGACGGTGAGCAGTTCTTC. This gives the protein CASSLISGRDGEQFF.

The sample holds a few counts of this clone. Sequence at one end of the junction differs from germline and may be a read error. The chain uses TRBV24-1 and TRBJ2-5; 8 nucleotides match TRBD1. CDR3 length: 14 residues. Per germline, CDR1 KGHDR and CDR2 SFDVKD. The CDR3 loop reads CATSETGDKENQYF. The CDR3 DNA reads as TGTGCCACAAGTGAGACAGGGGATAAAGAGAACCAGTACTTC.

V is TRBV7-9 and J is TRBJ2-3; no firm D call. The CDR3 covers 13 residues. V was clipped by 7 bases and J by 5 bases, with 13 bases between them. Germline assignment: CDR1 SEHNR and CDR2 FQNEAQ (reference sequence). The CDR3 loop reads CASISGTVDTQYF. The CDR3 DNA reads TGTGCCAGCATCTCCGGTACGGTAGATACGCAGTATTTT.

Here the CDR3 reads CASSYGLYSSYNEQFF. The CDR3 coding sequence is TGTGCCAGCAGTTACGGGCTGTACAGCTCCTACAATGAGCAGTTCTTC. This chain uses TRBV6-2 or TRBV6-3 with TRBJ2-1; D not certain. V lost 2 bases and J lost 0, with 11 bases in between. CDR3 size: 16 residues. Germline V gene sequence: CDR1 MNHEY, CDR2 SVGEGT.

The chain combines TRBV20-1 with TRBJ2-7; the match to TRBD1 covers 7 bases. The J segment lost 5 bases and the V segment lost 6 bases, leaving 7 bases of the junction unmatched. CDR3 size: 12 residues. Looked up from germline, CDR1 is DFQATT and CDR2 is SNEGSKA (reference sequence). The CDR3 sequence: CSARTGAHEQYF. CDR3 DNA sequence: TGCAGTGCCCGGACAGGCGCCCACGAGCAGTACTTC.

V usage is TRBV12-3 or TRBV12-4 and J usage is TRBJ2-1; 9 bases line up with TRBD2. This CDR3 region has 17 residues. The J segment lost 3 bases and the V segment lost 6 bases, leaving 12 bases of the junction unmatched. CDR3: CASREVGGGACYNEQFF. DNA of the CDR3: TGTGCCAGCAGGGAGGTGGGCGGGGGGGCGTGCTACAATGAGCAGTTCTTC.

V is TRBV6-1 and J is TRBJ2-5; D possibly corresponds to TRBD2 (7 bases). Trimming pared 9 bases from V and 4 bases from J, leaving 33 bases between. Germline V gives CDR1 MNHNS, CDR2 SASEGT. This CDR3 is 19 amino acids long. The CDR3 region is CASHHGGGGSVSARETQYF. DNA for the CDR3: TGTGCCAGTCACCACGGAGGGGGAGGGAGTGTGTCAGCCCGAGAGACCCAGTACTTC.

The chain is built from TRBV6-2 or TRBV6-3 and TRBJ2-7, with a possible D match to TRBD2 (6 bases). V gave up 4 bases and J gave up 5 bases, with 27 bases separating them. The CDR3 has 18 residues. Germline CDR1 is MNHEY and CDR2 is SVGEGT. The CDR3 region is CASSCPYRGSSPGDEQYF. The CDR3 DNA is TGTGCCAGCAGTTGCCCCTATCGTGGGAGCTCTCCGGGGGACGAGCAGTACTTC.

At least ten counts were recorded for this clone. The rearrangement links TRBV13 to TRBJ2-3; the match to TRBD2 covers 9 bases. V dropped 4 bases and J dropped 2; count of bases not matched to a gene: 7. Germline CDR1 PRHDT, CDR2 FYEKMQ (reference sequence). The CDR3 extends over 16 amino acids. The CDR3 DNA sequence: TGTGCCAGCAGCTCCTTACTAGCGGGTGACACAGATACGCAGTATTTT. It specifies CASSSLLAGDTDTQYF.